This is a list of T cell receptor beta chains from one sample in a study of CD8 T cells in ankylosing spondylitis. TCRdb reprocessed the 5' RACE reads with MiXCR, giving one entry per CDR3 protein. Among 670,000 or so distinct CDR3 sequences, under 20% were seen once, and the ten largest hold around 20%. Sequenced: blood, either unsorted or a sorted T cell fraction (not recorded which). These receptors all come from a male donor with ankylosing spondylitis. The CDR3 runs from the conserved cysteine through the conserved F or W. D genes are given only for firm matches. Clone size appears in some rows only: once, few, many, or a class for an expanded clone.

size	D	V	J	CDR3	DNA
few	TRBD1	TRBV19	TRBJ1-1	CASSIAGGSNTEAFF	TGTGCCAGTAGTATAGCAGGGGGCTCAAACACTGAAGCTTTCTTT
few	-	TRBV15	TRBJ2-7	CATPATTYEQYF	TGTGCCACCCCCGCCACGACCTACGAGCAGTACTTC
few	-	TRBV10-3	TRBJ1-1	CAISAAGEAFF	TGTGCCATCAGTGCGGCAGGCGAAGCTTTCTTT
-	-	TRBV29-1	TRBJ1-2	CSVEVTRVYTF	TGTAGCGTTGAGGTCACGAGGGTTTACACCTTC
-	-	TRBV20-1	TRBJ2-1	CSARFWGDEPWAINEQFF	TGCAGTGCTAGATTTTGGGGGGACGAACCGTGGGCTATAAATGAGCAGTTCTTC
-	-	TRBV20-1	TRBJ2-3	CSARDGGTADTQYF	TGCAGTGCTAGGGATGGGGGGACGGCAGATACGCAGTATTTT
-	TRBD1	TRBV12-3/TRBV12-4	TRBJ1-1	CASSLGTGGFAEAFF	TGTGCCAGCAGTTTAGGGACAGGGGGCTTCGCTGAAGCTTTCTTT
-	-	TRBV14	TRBJ2-5	CASSPWSGLQETQYF	TGTGCCAGCAGTCCCTGGAGCGGGTTACAAGAGACCCAGTACTTC
few	-	TRBV7-7	TRBJ2-1	CASSRTGTENNEQFF	TGTGCCAGCAGCAGGACGGGGACGGAGAACAATGAGCAGTTCTTC
few	TRBD1	TRBV7-9	TRBJ2-1	CASSPGQPPSYNEQFF	TGTGCCAGCAGCCCGGGACAGCCGCCATCCTACAATGAGCAGTTCTTC
-	-	TRBV27	TRBJ1-5	CASSLSAEQLNQPQHF	TGTGCCAGCAGTTTATCGGCCGAGCAGCTCAATCAGCCCCAGCATTTT
few	-	TRBV11-3	TRBJ2-3	CASSLVGRRAGPPTFGTDTQYF	TGTGCCAGCAGCTTAGTGGGGAGAAGAGCGGGTCCTCCAACTTTCGGCACAGATACGCAGTATTTT
-	-	TRBV27	TRBJ2-4	CASSFSAIAKNIQYF	TGTGCCAGCAGTTTTTCTGCGATAGCCAAAAACATTCAGTACTTC
-	-	TRBV30	TRBJ1-1	CAWDWGNTEAFF	TGTGCCTGGGACTGGGGGAACACTGAAGCTTTCTTT
few	-	TRBV7-9	TRBJ2-6	CASSQISYSGANVLTF	TGTGCCAGCAGCCAGATTTCTTACTCTGGGGCCAACGTCCTGACTTTC
-	TRBD1	TRBV4-2	TRBJ1-1	CASSPPGTGGTFF	TGTGCCAGCAGCCCCCCCGGGACAGGGGGGACTTTCTTT
many	-	TRBV5-1	TRBJ2-1	CASSFGYQTTGNEQFF	TGCGCCAGCAGCTTTGGTTACCAAACAACGGGCAATGAGCAGTTCTTC
-	TRBD1	TRBV6-2/TRBV6-3	TRBJ2-6	CASSTGAGANVLTF	TGTGCCAGCAGTACAGGGGCTGGGGCCAACGTCCTGACTTTC
-	-	TRBV28	TRBJ1-2	CASSFGGFRNYGYTF	TGTGCCAGCAGTTTCGGGGGCTTTCGTAACTATGGCTACACCTTC
-	-	TRBV11-2	TRBJ1-3	CASSFGMLDTIYF	TGTGCCAGCAGCTTTGGTATGCTGGACACCATATATTTT
-	-	TRBV5-1	TRBJ2-6	CASSSGMGDLVSGANVLTF	TGCGCCAGCAGCTCGGGGATGGGGGATCTCGTCTCTGGGGCCAACGTCCTGACTTTC
many	-	TRBV20-1	TRBJ1-1	CSSRPRDTEAFF	TGCAGTTCCCGTCCTCGGGACACTGAAGCTTTCTTT
few	-	TRBV5-1	TRBJ2-7	CASSVTSGPGGEQYF	TGCGCCAGCAGCGTGACCTCGGGACCCGGAGGCGAGCAGTACTTC
few	TRBD2	TRBV3-1	TRBJ2-3	CASSDILAAATDTQYF	TGTGCCAGCAGCGATATACTAGCGGCTGCCACAGATACGCAGTATTTT
-	-	TRBV12-3/TRBV12-4	TRBJ1-1	CASIFGLDTEAFF	TGTGCCAGCATTTTCGGGTTAGACACTGAAGCTTTCTTT
few	-	TRBV6-5	TRBJ1-3	CASSYGYLGSGNTIYF	TGTGCCAGCAGTTATGGCTACCTGGGCTCTGGAAACACCATATATTTT
-	-	TRBV9	TRBJ2-1	CASSVGRSPSYNEQFF	TGTGCCAGCAGCGTAGGCAGGAGTCCCTCCTACAATGAGCAGTTCTTC
few	TRBD1	TRBV15	TRBJ1-2	CATSRDRQGDDYGYTF	TGTGCCACCAGCAGGGACCGACAGGGGGACGACTATGGCTACACCTTC
-	TRBD2	TRBV6-2/TRBV6-3	TRBJ2-3	CASSFGLAVKRMTDTQYF	TGTGCCAGCAGTTTCGGACTAGCGGTCAAGCGGATGACAGATACGCAGTATTTT
few	TRBD2	TRBV28	TRBJ2-7	CASSAAGEGDEQYF	TGTGCCAGCAGTGCCGCCGGGGAGGGAGACGAGCAGTACTTC
few	-	TRBV5-8	TRBJ1-4	CASSSLRSGWDENLFF	TGTGCCAGCAGCTCCCTTCGCAGTGGTTGGGATGAAAACCTGTTTTTT
few	TRBD2	TRBV6-2/TRBV6-3	TRBJ2-3	CASSYYGGVTDTQYF	TGTGCCAGCAGTTACTACGGGGGGGTCACAGATACGCAGTATTTT
many	-	TRBV5-6	TRBJ1-1	CASSLQGGKWAEAFF	TGTGCCAGCAGCTTACAGGGCGGGAAGTGGGCTGAAGCTTTCTTT
few	-	TRBV29-1	TRBJ2-5	CSVQNRVRQETQYF	TGCAGCGTTCAGAACAGGGTACGGCAAGAGACCCAGTACTTC
-	TRBD2	TRBV29-1	TRBJ2-7	CSVGHSGSSDEQYF	TGCAGCGTTGGGCATAGCGGGAGCTCCGACGAGCAGTACTTC
-	TRBD2	TRBV4-1	TRBJ2-2	CASSTRGGTGELFF	TGCGCCAGCAGCACTCGGGGGGGCACCGGGGAGCTGTTTTTT
few	TRBD2	TRBV6-2/TRBV6-3	TRBJ2-1	CASSYSTSGRSYNEQFF	TGTGCCAGCAGTTACTCTACTAGCGGGAGATCTTACAATGAGCAGTTCTTC
few	-	TRBV27	TRBJ2-7	CASSPLGYEQYF	TGTGCCAGCAGTCCCCTCGGCTACGAGCAGTACTTC
few	-	TRBV4-1	TRBJ2-7	CASSQDSDEQYF	TGCGCCAGCAGCCAAGATTCCGACGAGCAGTACTTC
few	-	TRBV29-1	TRBJ2-7	CSVELAGYYEQYF	TGCAGCGTTGAGTTGGCCGGTTACTACGAGCAGTACTTC
few	-	TRBV19	TRBJ1-4	CASNLYGGAPTNEKLFF	TGTGCCAGTAACCTGTACGGCGGGGCTCCAACTAATGAAAAACTGTTTTTT
-	-	TRBV3-1	TRBJ2-7	CASSRDRLTGGAYF	TGTGCCAGCAGCCGGGACAGACTCACCGGGGGGGCGTACTTC
-	-	TRBV11-2	TRBJ2-4	CASSLESVSLAKNIQYF	TGTGCCAGCAGCTTAGAGTCTGTCTCCTTAGCCAAAAACATTCAGTACTTC
few	-	TRBV5-1	TRBJ2-2	CASSLSSLANTGELFF	TGCGCCAGCAGCCTGTCCTCACTAGCGAACACCGGGGAGCTGTTTTTT
-	-	TRBV7-6	TRBJ2-1	CASSYQTDAEQFF	TGTGCCAGCAGCTACCAGACAGACGCTGAGCAGTTCTTC
-	-	TRBV7-9	TRBJ1-1	CASRRTLEAGGAFF	TGTGCCAGCAGACGGACCCTCGAGGCGGGGGGGGCTTTCTTT
few	-	TRBV29-1	TRBJ2-5	CSVVGQETQYF	TGCAGCGTTGTCGGCCAAGAGACCCAGTACTTC
few	-	TRBV20-1	TRBJ1-5	CSAQYSNQPQHF	TGCAGTGCACAATATAGCAATCAGCCCCAGCATTTT
-	-	TRBV12-3/TRBV12-4	TRBJ2-5	CASSLLGPQETQYF	TGTGCCAGCAGTTTATTGGGTCCCCAAGAGACCCAGTACTTC
few	-	TRBV20-1	TRBJ2-7	CSARENMPEQYF	TGCAGTGCTAGAGAGAACATGCCCGAGCAGTACTTC
many	-	TRBV20-1	TRBJ2-1	CSAPTPGTDYNEQFF	TGCAGTGCTCCGACTCCCGGGACGGATTACAATGAGCAGTTCTTC
few	TRBD2	TRBV20-1	TRBJ2-7	CSARRRGEYEQYF	TGCAGTGCTAGAAGGCGGGGGGAGTACGAGCAGTACTTC
-	TRBD2	TRBV20-1	TRBJ2-3	CSVPTSGGFTQYF	TGCAGTGTACCGACTAGCGGGGGGTTTACGCAGTATTTT
-	TRBD1	TRBV7-2	TRBJ2-7	CASSRRGTGSSYEQYF	TGTGCCAGCAGCCGACGGGGGACAGGGAGTTCCTACGAGCAGTACTTC
-	-	TRBV14	TRBJ2-1	CASSPGRTYNEQFF	TGTGCCAGCAGCCCCGGGAGAACCTACAATGAGCAGTTCTTC
many	TRBD1	TRBV29-1	TRBJ2-3	CSASKDRSTDTQYF	TGCAGCGCCTCGAAGGACAGGAGCACAGATACGCAGTATTTT
many	TRBD1	TRBV24-1	TRBJ1-2	CATSDSRDRDSNYGYTF	TGTGCCACCAGTGATTCCCGGGACAGGGATTCAAACTATGGCTACACCTTC
few	-	TRBV9	TRBJ2-7	CASSPQRLPSYEQYF	TGTGCCAGCAGCCCTCAGCGGCTACCCAGCTACGAGCAGTACTTC
-	-	TRBV12-5	TRBJ2-2	CASGLVPAPNTGELFF	TGTGCTAGTGGTTTGGTACCCGCTCCTAACACCGGGGAGCTGTTTTTT